Listed here are 28 T cell receptor beta chains from one sample, sequenced in a study of T cell repertoires in cytomegalovirus infection. TCRdb re-derived calls from the reads in MiXCR, one entry per CDR3 protein. The sample has around 550,000 distinct CDR3 sequences, more than 20% seen once. Input material: PBMCs. All receptors come from a human donor in good health (CMV status not recorded). Some clones in this sample may be carry-over from other donors' samples.

The rearrangement uses TRBV29-1 and TRBJ1-2; no firm D call. Germline CDR1 and CDR2: SQVTM and ANQGSEA. The CDR3 is 13 amino acids. Trimming took 7 bases from V and 4 from J, leaving 16 bases between them. The CDR3 loop is CSAQGWSSYGYTF. DNA for the CDR3: TGCAGCGCCCAAGGGTGGAGTTCCTATGGCTACACCTTC.

This rearrangement joins TRBV29-1 to TRBJ2-1; no clear D. V lost 5 bases to trimming and J lost 0 bases, with 17 bases between them. This CDR3 spans 16 amino acids. Per germline, CDR1 SQVTM and CDR2 ANQGSEA. The CDR3 here is CSVPPFTGSSYNEQFF. The CDR3 bases are TGCAGCGTTCCCCCCTTCACGGGTAGCTCCTACAATGAGCAGTTCTTC.

This clonotype was counted many times. The J gene is TRBJ1-4, the V gene TRBV7-2; a possible D gene is TRBD1 (6 bases). Germline CDR1 is SGHTA and CDR2 is FQGNSA. V was trimmed by 3 bases and J by 5 bases, leaving 10 bases between them. The length of the CDR3 is 14 residues. In nucleotides, the CDR3 is TGTGCCAGCAGCTTGAACAGGGTAAATGAAAAACTGTTTTTT. It codes for CASSLNRVNEKLFF.

In its sample, this clonotype was seen once. The V and J genes are TRBV18 and TRBJ2-7, with 10 bases matching TRBD2. CDR3 length: 15 residues. Germline assignment: CDR1 KGHSH and CDR2 LQKENI. V lost 6 bases, J lost 2 bases, and 7 bases stayed unmatched. The CDR3 protein is CASSPGTSEAYEQYF. The CDR3 DNA sequence: TGTGCCAGCTCTCCAGGGACTAGCGAGGCCTACGAGCAGTACTTC.

Many counts were recorded for this clonotype. The rearrangement uses TRBV7-2 and TRBJ1-2; D ambiguous. Germline CDR1 reads SGHTA; CDR2 reads FQGNSA. The germline V and J ends were trimmed by 4 bases and 8 bases, with 20 bases remaining between them. The CDR3 is 15 amino acids. CDR3 nucleotide sequence: TGTGCCAGCAGCTCCCAAACGGCGAGGGTAGGCGGCTACACCTTC. It specifies CASSSQTARVGGYTF.

This clonotype was observed a few times. The chain links TRBV15 to TRBJ2-7; D may match TRBD1 or TRBD2 (6 bases each). The CDR3 contains 17 residues. V lost 0 bases to trimming and J lost 2 bases, with 17 bases between them. CDR1 and CDR2 (germline): LNHNV, YYDKDF (reference sequence). The CDR3 DNA reads as TGTGCCACCAGCAGAGATGAAGGGGGGACATGGGCCTACGAGCAGTACTTC. Encoded protein: CATSRDEGGTWAYEQYF.

This clonotype has just a few counts. The chain carries TRBV7-9 and TRBJ2-7; D possibly uses TRBD1 or TRBD2 (9 bases each). The CDR3 consists of 18 residues. Germline V gene lookup returns CDR1 SEHNR and CDR2 FQNEAQ (reference sequence). The V end was cut by 5 bases, the J end by 2 bases, with 25 bases between. CDR3 residues: CASSHRDRVSSGAYEQYF. In DNA, the CDR3 is TGTGCCAGCAGCCACCGGGACAGGGTGTCTAGCGGGGCCTACGAGCAGTACTTC.

The chain carries TRBV7-8 and TRBJ2-5; the D is unclear. Germline values: CDR1 SGHVS, CDR2 FQNEAQ. This CDR3 has 14 amino acids. Between the trimmed V and J ends, which lost 4 bases and 3 bases, there was a span of 12 bases. In nucleotides, the CDR3 is TGTGCCAGCAGCTCCCTGCGAAGCAAAGAGACCCAGTACTTC. It yields the protein CASSSLRSKETQYF.

This clonotype was found many times. The rearrangement uses TRBV19 and TRBJ1-1; no definite D call. Germline CDR1 is LNHDA and CDR2 is SQIVND (reference sequence). Trimming removed 1 base at V and 7 bases at J, with 7 bases between. The CDR3 extends over 12 amino acids. CDR3 residues: CASSIVLGEAFF. DNA of the CDR3: TGTGCCAGTAGTATAGTTCTGGGTGAAGCTTTCTTT.

This clonotype was observed at least ten times. The CDR3 loop is CSARERTEYEQYF. The CDR3 region has the DNA TGCAGTGCTAGAGAGCGGACAGAATACGAGCAGTACTTC. The chain has TRBV20-1 and TRBJ2-7; D may be TRBD1 (6 bases). Germline CDR1 and CDR2: DFQATT and SNEGSKA (reference sequence). V lost 0 bases to trimming and J lost 4 bases, with 10 bases between them. CDR3 length: 13 residues.

In this sample, this clonotype turned up many times. This chain's CDR3 is CASSLEGRTGGSSYEQYV. The CDR3 DNA sequence: TGTGCCAGCAGCTTAGAGGGCCGGACAGGGGGTTCCTCCTACGAGCAGTACGTC. This chain links TRBV7-2 with TRBJ2-7, with 10 bases lining up with TRBD1. V shed 1 base, J shed 0 bases, and the junction held 9 bases outside the gene matches. Germline V gene lookup returns CDR1 SGHTA and CDR2 FQGNSA. The CDR3 length is 18 residues.

The chain is built from TRBV9 and TRBJ2-7; no clear D. CDR3 length equals 14 residues. Germline CDR1 is SGDLS and CDR2 is YYNGEE. The V end lost 0 bases, the J end lost 6 bases, and 13 bases lay between the germline ends. The CDR3 DNA reads as TGTGCCAGCAGCGTAGTAGAGATGGGTGGCGAGCAGTACTTC. Translation gives CASSVVEMGGEQYF.

The chain couples TRBV7-8 to TRBJ1-5; D may be TRBD1 (5 bases). This CDR3 spans 18 amino acids. The V gene's germline CDR1 is SGHVS and CDR2 FQNEAQ. V dropped 1 base and J dropped 3 bases, with 19 bases sitting between them. The CDR3 DNA reads TGTGCCAGCAGCTTAGGGAGCCGGGACCGAGAGATCAATCAGCCCCAGCATTTT. Translating gives CASSLGSRDREINQPQHF.

This clonotype was found a few times. The gene calls are TRBV7-9 and TRBJ1-2, with D hard to call. Looked up from germline, CDR1 is SEHNR and CDR2 is FQNEAQ (reference sequence). Deletions cut 4 bases from V and 6 bases from J, with 18 bases between. CDR3 length: 15 residues. The CDR3 DNA reads as TGTGCCAGCAGCTCCCCAGGTCGGGGAATCCATGGCTACACCTTC. Translated, it gives CASSSPGRGIHGYTF.

This chain links TRBV6-7 with TRBJ1-5, with unresolved D. TRBV6-7 is placed among ORFs of uncertain function. Trimming cost V 2 bases and J 2 bases, with 19 bases left between them. There are 18 residues in the CDR3. Written as DNA, the CDR3 is TGTGCCAGCAGTTACCATTGGCAGCCCAAGAACGGCAATCAGCCCCAGCATTTT. It specifies CASSYHWQPKNGNQPQHF.

This clonotype showed up just a few times. This chain joins TRBV6-6 and TRBJ2-7; TRBD2 matches 13 bases. The CDR3 is 18 amino acids. With V trimmed by 0 bases and J by 0 bases, 5 bases remained unmatched. Germline-derived CDR1 and CDR2 are MNHNY and SVGAGI (reference sequence). CDR3 sequence (DNA): TGTGCCAGCAGTTACTCGACTAGCGGGAGGCTCAGCTCCTACGAGCAGTACTTC. Protein: CASSYSTSGRLSSYEQYF.

V gene TRBV29-1 combines with J gene TRBJ2-5, with 13 bases matching TRBD2. Trimming took 6 bases from V and 5 from J; bases not matched to a gene: 6. This CDR3 is 14 amino acids long. CDR1 and CDR2 from the germline V gene are SQVTM and ANQGSEA. The CDR3 bases are TGCAGCGTGGTAGGGACTAGCGGGGTGGAGACCCAGTACTTC. It is translated as CSVVGTSGVETQYF.

This clonotype has just a few counts. The chain couples TRBV10-3 to TRBJ1-4; TRBD1 is a possible D gene (6 bases). Per the germline V gene, CDR1 is ENHRY and CDR2 is SYGVKD. V was pared by 2 bases and J by 2 bases, with 12 bases between. The length of the CDR3 is 16 residues. In DNA, the CDR3 is TGTGCCATCAGTGAGACAGGGAGGGGGACTAATGAAAAACTGTTTTTT. This codes for CAISETGRGTNEKLFF.

In this sample, this clonotype turned up many times. The CDR3 region has the DNA TGTGCCAGCAGCTTATTGGAGAAATACGAGCAGTACGTC. Translated: CASSLLEKYEQYV. The rearrangement links TRBV7-8 to TRBJ2-7; D call uncertain. This CDR3 spans 13 amino acids. CDR1 SGHVS and CDR2 FQNEAQ come from the germline V gene. The V end was cut by 2 bases, the J end by 4 bases, with 9 bases between.

The genes are TRBV7-8 and TRBJ1-3; 8 bases align to TRBD1. Germline V gives CDR1 SGHVS, CDR2 FQNEAQ. V lost 5 bases to trimming and J lost 2 bases; unmatched junction nucleotides: 5. CDR3 length: 15 amino acids. The CDR3: CASSPSTGAGNTIYF. The CDR3, as DNA: TGTGCCAGCAGCCCGTCGACAGGGGCTGGAAACACCATATATTTT.

The chain uses TRBV5-4 and TRBJ2-2; no firm D call. The V end lost 0 bases, the J end lost 4 bases, and 10 bases lay between the germline ends. Germline values: CDR1 SGHNT, CDR2 YYREEE (reference sequence). This CDR3 comprises 15 residues. CDR3 in DNA: TGTGCCAGCAGCTTGGATAGGCCGGGCACCGGGGAGCTGTTTTTT. This codes for CASSLDRPGTGELFF.

At least ten counts were recorded for this clonotype. This sequence joins TRBV7-2 and TRBJ2-7; unclear D gene. The CDR3 is 13 residues long. Looked up from germline, CDR1 is SGHTA and CDR2 is FQGNSA. V was pared by 4 bases and J by 3 bases, with 10 bases between. CDR3 residues: CASSYRQVYEQYF. The CDR3 coding sequence is TGTGCCAGCAGCTACCGGCAGGTCTACGAGCAGTACTTC.

V gene TRBV20-1 combines with J gene TRBJ2-5; D not certain. The CDR3 is 14 amino acids. Between the trimmed V and J ends, which lost 4 bases and 2 bases, there was a span of 14 bases. CDR1 is DFQATT, CDR2 SNEGSKA, per germline (reference sequence). The CDR3 is CSAIWTNMQETQYF. In DNA form, the CDR3 reads TGCAGTGCTATCTGGACGAACATGCAAGAGACCCAGTACTTC.

The chain recombines TRBV10-3 with TRBJ1-1, with 8 nucleotides matching TRBD1. V was pared by 8 bases and J by 4 bases, with 6 bases of the junction left unmatched. This CDR3 has 13 amino acids. The V gene's germline CDR1 is ENHRY and CDR2 SYGVKD. The chain's CDR3 is CAIDQGAGTEAFF. CDR3 bases: TGTGCCATCGACCAGGGGGCAGGCACTGAAGCTTTCTTT.

The J gene is TRBJ1-1, the V gene TRBV6-6; unclear D gene. The CDR3 runs to 13 residues. Trimming cost V 4 bases and J 5 bases, with 11 bases left between them. Germline V CDR1 and CDR2: MNHNY, SVGAGI (reference sequence). The DNA of the CDR3 is TGTGCCAGCAGTTCGGAGGGAAGAACTGAAGCTTTCTTT. Encoded protein: CASSSEGRTEAFF.

V and J are TRBV12-5 and TRBJ1-1; possibly TRBD1 for D (6 bases). The CDR3 totals 13 residues. Trimming cost V 6 bases and J 6 bases, with 14 bases left between them. Germline V gene data show CDR1 as LGHNT and CDR2 as FRNRAP. The CDR3 DNA reads TGTGCTAGTGGCCAATACAGGGTTTCTGAAGCTTTCTTT. Translated: CASGQYRVSEAFF.

This clonotype appeared a few times. DNA for the CDR3: TGTGCCAGCAAGCAACAGGGTAGCAATCAGCCCCAGCATTTT. It encodes CASKQQGSNQPQHF. This chain connects TRBV6-6 to TRBJ1-5; weak D call: TRBD1 (6 bases). This CDR3 comprises 14 residues. V lost 7 bases and J 0 bases, leaving 10 bases between the germline ends. Germline V gene lookup returns CDR1 MNHNY and CDR2 SVGAGI (reference sequence).

This clonotype was counted a few times. The rearrangement uses TRBV18 and TRBJ1-6; 10 bases fit TRBD1. Germline V gives CDR1 KGHSH, CDR2 LQKENI. This CDR3 is 15 amino acids long. V shed 2 bases, J shed 7 bases, and the junction held 2 bases outside the gene matches. The CDR3 sequence: CASSPDRGQNSPLHF. For the CDR3, the DNA is TGTGCCAGCTCACCAGACAGGGGGCAAAATTCACCCCTCCACTTT.